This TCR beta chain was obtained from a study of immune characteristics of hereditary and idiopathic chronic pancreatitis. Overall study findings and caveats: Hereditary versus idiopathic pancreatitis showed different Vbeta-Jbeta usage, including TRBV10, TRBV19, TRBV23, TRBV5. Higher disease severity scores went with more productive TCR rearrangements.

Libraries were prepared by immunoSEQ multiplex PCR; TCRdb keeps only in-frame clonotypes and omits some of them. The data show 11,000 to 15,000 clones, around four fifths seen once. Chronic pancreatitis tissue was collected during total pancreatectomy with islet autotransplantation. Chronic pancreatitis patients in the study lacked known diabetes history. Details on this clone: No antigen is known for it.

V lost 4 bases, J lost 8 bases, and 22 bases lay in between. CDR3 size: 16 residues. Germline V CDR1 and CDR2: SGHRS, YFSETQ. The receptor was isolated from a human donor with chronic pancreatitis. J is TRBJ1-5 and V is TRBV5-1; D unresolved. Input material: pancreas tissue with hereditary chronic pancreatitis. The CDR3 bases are TGCGCCAGCAGCCCCGACCGCGGCGGTAGTGGGGAGCCCCAGCATTTT. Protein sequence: CASSPDRGGSGEPQHF.